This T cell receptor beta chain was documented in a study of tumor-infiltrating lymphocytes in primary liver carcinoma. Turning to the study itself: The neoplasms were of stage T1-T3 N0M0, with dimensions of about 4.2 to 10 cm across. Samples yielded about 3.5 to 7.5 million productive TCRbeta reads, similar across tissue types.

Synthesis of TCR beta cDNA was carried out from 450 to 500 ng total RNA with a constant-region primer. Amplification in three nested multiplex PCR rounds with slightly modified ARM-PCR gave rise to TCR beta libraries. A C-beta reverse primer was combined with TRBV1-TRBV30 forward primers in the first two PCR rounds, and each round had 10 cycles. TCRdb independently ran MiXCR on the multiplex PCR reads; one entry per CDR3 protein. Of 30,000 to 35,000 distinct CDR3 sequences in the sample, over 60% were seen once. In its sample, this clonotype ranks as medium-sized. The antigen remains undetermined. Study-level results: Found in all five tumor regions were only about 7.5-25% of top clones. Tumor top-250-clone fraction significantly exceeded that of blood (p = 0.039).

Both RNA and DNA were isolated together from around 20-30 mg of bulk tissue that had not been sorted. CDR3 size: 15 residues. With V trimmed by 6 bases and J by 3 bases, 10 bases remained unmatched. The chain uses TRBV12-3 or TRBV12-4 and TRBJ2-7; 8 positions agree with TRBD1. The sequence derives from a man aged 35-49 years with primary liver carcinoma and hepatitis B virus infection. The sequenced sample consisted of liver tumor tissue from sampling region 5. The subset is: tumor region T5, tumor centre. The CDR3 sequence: CASSPGQGTHYEQYF. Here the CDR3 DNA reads TGTGCCAGCAGCCCCGGACAGGGAACGCACTACGAGCAGTACTTC.